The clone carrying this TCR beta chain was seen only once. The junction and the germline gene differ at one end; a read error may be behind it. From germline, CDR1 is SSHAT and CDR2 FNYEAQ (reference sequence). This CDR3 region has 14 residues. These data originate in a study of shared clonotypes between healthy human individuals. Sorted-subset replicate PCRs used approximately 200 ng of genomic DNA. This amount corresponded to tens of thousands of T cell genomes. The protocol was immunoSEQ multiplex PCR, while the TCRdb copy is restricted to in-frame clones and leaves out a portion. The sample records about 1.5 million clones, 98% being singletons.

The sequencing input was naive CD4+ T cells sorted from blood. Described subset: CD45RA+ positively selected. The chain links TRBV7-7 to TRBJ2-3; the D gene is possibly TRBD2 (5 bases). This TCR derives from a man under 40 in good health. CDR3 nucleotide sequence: TGTGCTAGCAGCGAAACTAGGGTCACAGATACGCAGTATTTT. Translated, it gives CASSETRVTDTQYF.